Shown below are 10 T cell receptor beta chains from a single sample sequenced in a study of human versus mouse CDR3 diversity and MHC coevolution. Sequencing used immunoSEQ multiplex PCR; TCRdb keeps in-frame clones, though not all of them. Of tens of thousands of clones listed, approximately 92% are singletons. Specimen: naive CD4+ T cells from blood. Documented subset: CD45RO-negative CD62L-positive naive CD4 T cells. Source of these receptors: a person between 25 and 69 years old in good health.

With respect to this clone: The sample contains more than one DNA sequence encoding this CDR3. This sequence joins TRBV30 and TRBJ2-3; 9 bases fit TRBD1. CDR3 length equals 13 residues. The germline V gene encodes CDR1 GTSNPN and CDR2 SVGIG (reference sequence). Trimming took 0 bases from V and 6 from J; bases not matched to a gene: 1. The CDR3 nucleotides are TGTGCCTGGAGTGTACAGGGGGCGGATACGCAGTATTTT. It specifies CAWSVQGADTQYF.

The V gene is TRBV5-1, the J gene TRBJ2-1, with 14 positions matching TRBD2. Germline trimming cut 7 bases from V and 8 bases from J; bases unmatched to any gene: 8. The germline V gene encodes CDR1 SGHRS and CDR2 YFSETQ. CDR3 length equals 15 residues. The CDR3 loop is CASGPTSGRAHEQFF. CDR3 nucleotides: TGCGCCAGCGGCCCGACTAGCGGGAGGGCCCATGAGCAGTTCTTC. Full variable domain (remainder filled in from reference TRBV5-1 and TRBJ2-1): KAGVTQTPRYLIKTRGQQVTLSCSPISGHRSVSWYQQTPGQGLQFLFEYFSETQRNKGNFPGRFSGRQFSNSRSEMNVSTLELGDSALYLCASGPTSGRAHEQFFGPGTRLTVL.

The chain combines TRBV27 with TRBJ1-1; D gene unclear. The CDR3 length is 15 residues. The V and J ends lost 3 bases and 0 bases respectively, with 11 bases between them. Germline V gene sequence: CDR1 MNHEY, CDR2 SMNVEV (reference sequence). The CDR3 here is CASSFGRSMNTEAFF. CDR3 DNA sequence: TGTGCCAGCAGTTTTGGGCGCAGCATGAACACTGAAGCTTTCTTT.

V usage is TRBV11-2 and J usage is TRBJ1-3; TRBD1 is a possible D gene (6 bases). CDR1 SGHAT and CDR2 FQNNGV come from the germline V gene. The CDR3 sequence is 19 residues long. V was shortened by 0 bases and J by 0 bases, with 18 bases between the two germline ends. This CDR3 reads CASSLESGGRAVSGNTIYF. DNA of the CDR3: TGTGCCAGCAGCTTAGAATCGGGGGGCAGGGCGGTCTCTGGAAACACCATATATTTT.

The V and J genes are TRBV6-5 and TRBJ1-4; the D gene is possibly TRBD1 (5 bases). Germline V gives CDR1 MNHEY, CDR2 SVGAGI. This CDR3 contains 15 residues. The V and J ends lost 3 bases and 7 bases respectively, with 15 bases between them. CDR3 sequence (DNA): TGTGCCAGCAGTTATTCCTTGGGGGGAGGTGAAAAACTGTTTTTT. Translation gives CASSYSLGGGEKLFF.

This clone was counted a few times. The CDR3 DNA reads TGTGCCAGTAGTATATTCTCGAGCACTGAAGCTTTCTTT. It translates to CASSIFSSTEAFF. V usage is TRBV19 and J usage is TRBJ1-1; D is uncertain. Germline lookup yields CDR1 LNHDA and CDR2 SQIVND (reference sequence). This CDR3 comprises 13 residues. The germline V and J ends were trimmed by 2 bases and 4 bases, with 8 bases remaining between them.

The V call is TRBV5-5, the J call TRBJ1-2; D is uncertain. Germline-derived CDR1 and CDR2 are SGHKS and YYEKEE (reference sequence). V was shortened by 0 bases and J by 4 bases, with 13 bases between the two germline ends. This CDR3 region has 15 residues. This CDR3 is CASSLVAGVGYGYTF. DNA of the CDR3: TGTGCCAGCAGCTTGGTGGCCGGGGTTGGCTATGGCTACACCTTC.

This clone was recorded only once. V usage is TRBV2 and J usage is TRBJ1-1; maybe TRBD1 (5 bases). CDR1 and CDR2 (germline): SNHLY, FYNNEI. V was pared by 7 bases and J by 6 bases, with 15 bases between. The CDR3 sequence is 13 residues long. DNA for the CDR3: TGTGCCAGCATGGGGACTCAGGCGGCTGAAGCTTTCTTT. Amino acids: CASMGTQAAEAFF.

CDR3 sequence reads: CASSPRRLVRATGEQYF. The CDR3 region has the DNA TGTGCCAGCAGCCCCCGACGTTTAGTCAGGGCCACTGGAGAGCAGTACTTC. The chain links TRBV7-3 to TRBJ2-7; possible D gene TRBD1, 5 bases. CDR1 SGHTA and CDR2 FQGTGA come from the germline V gene. Trimming shortened V by 5 bases and J by 7 bases, and 27 bases separated the two germline ends. The CDR3 sequence is 17 residues long. Based on the CDR3 plus reference TRBV7-3 and TRBJ2-7, the full variable domain is GAGVSQTPSNKVTEKGKYVELRCDPISGHTALYWYRQSLGQGPEFLIYFQGTGAADDSGLPNDRFFAVRPEGSVSTLKIQRTERGDSAVYLCASSPRRLVRATGEQYFGPGTRLTVT.

The chain carries TRBV7-9 and TRBJ1-6, with TRBD1 matching over 8 bases. The germline V gene has CDR1 SEHNR and CDR2 FQNEAQ (reference sequence). This CDR3 is built from 15 residues. V was pared by 3 bases and J by 8 bases, with 6 bases of the junction left unmatched. The CDR3 DNA reads TGTGCCAGCAGCTTGGAGGACAGGGAGGATTCACCCCTCCACTTT. As protein: CASSLEDREDSPLHF.